This T cell receptor (beta chain) was retrieved from a study of shared clonotypes between healthy human individuals. Each subset's genomic DNA was shared equally among a number of immunoSEQ plates. Clones were sequenced by immunoSEQ multiplex PCR, and TCRdb holds only the in-frame ones, with some missing. Altogether approximately 2,300,000 clones are present, 85% to 95% being singletons, with the ten largest covering around 0.4%. Whole-study results and caveats: The rarefaction results pointed to incomplete sorted-subset sequencing despite large depth.

On this clone itself: Antigen specificity is unknown.

The TCR was taken from a man younger than 35 in good health. Some clones in this sample may be carry-over from other donors' samples. The source material was naive CD4+ T cells from PBMCs. Regarding subset: CD45RA+ positively selected.

The CDR3 here is CASSIDSASGPSTDTQYF. DNA for the CDR3: TGTGCCAGTAGTATAGATTCCGCTAGCGGGCCTAGCACAGATACGCAGTATTTT. The rearrangement joins TRBV19 to TRBJ2-3, with 8 bases aligning to TRBD2. CDR1 LNHDA and CDR2 SQIVND come from the germline V gene (reference sequence). The CDR3 is 18 amino acids. Germline trimming cut 0 bases from V and 0 bases from J; bases unmatched to any gene: 8.